The source of this TCR beta chain is a study of shared clonotypes between healthy human individuals. The CDR3 spans 14 residues. Trimming cost V 2 bases and J 9 bases, with 14 bases left between them. Germline CDR1 reads SNHLY; CDR2 reads FYNNEI. Sequencing used immunoSEQ multiplex PCR; TCRdb keeps in-frame clones, though not all of them. The table includes about 2.4 million clones, 80% to 95% detected once. Sequenced: naive CD4+ T cells from PBMCs. Subset given: CD45RA+ positively selected. The gene calls are TRBV2 and TRBJ1-5; D might be TRBD1 (5 bases). The sequence came from a man aged 18 to 29 in good health. Some clones in this sample may be carry-over from other donors' samples. The CDR3 DNA sequence: TGTGCCAGCAGTGAACGGGGGGGAATCATGCCCCAGCATTTT. It encodes CASSERGGIMPQHF. The complete variable domain, with remaining parts taken from reference TRBV2 and TRBJ1-5, reads EPEVTQTPSHQVTQMGQEVILRCVPISNHLYFYWYRQILGQKVEFLVSFYNNEISEKSEIFDDQFSVERPDGSNFTLKIRSTKLEDSAMYFCASSERGGIMPQHFGDGTRLSIL.